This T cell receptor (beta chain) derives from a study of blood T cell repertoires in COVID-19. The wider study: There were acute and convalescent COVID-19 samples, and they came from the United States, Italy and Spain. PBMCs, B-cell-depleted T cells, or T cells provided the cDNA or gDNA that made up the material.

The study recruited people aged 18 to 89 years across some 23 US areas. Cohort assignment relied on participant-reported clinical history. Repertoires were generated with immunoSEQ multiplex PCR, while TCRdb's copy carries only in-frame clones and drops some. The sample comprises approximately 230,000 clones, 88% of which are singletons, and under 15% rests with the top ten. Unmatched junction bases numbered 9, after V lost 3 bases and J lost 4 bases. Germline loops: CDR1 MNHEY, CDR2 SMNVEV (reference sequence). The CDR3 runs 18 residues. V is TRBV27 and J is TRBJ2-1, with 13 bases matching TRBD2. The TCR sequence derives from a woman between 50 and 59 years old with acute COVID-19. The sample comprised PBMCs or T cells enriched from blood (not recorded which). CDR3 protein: CASSFRTSGRVTYNEQFF. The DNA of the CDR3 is TGTGCCAGCAGTTTCCGGACTAGCGGGAGAGTTACATACAATGAGCAGTTCTTC.